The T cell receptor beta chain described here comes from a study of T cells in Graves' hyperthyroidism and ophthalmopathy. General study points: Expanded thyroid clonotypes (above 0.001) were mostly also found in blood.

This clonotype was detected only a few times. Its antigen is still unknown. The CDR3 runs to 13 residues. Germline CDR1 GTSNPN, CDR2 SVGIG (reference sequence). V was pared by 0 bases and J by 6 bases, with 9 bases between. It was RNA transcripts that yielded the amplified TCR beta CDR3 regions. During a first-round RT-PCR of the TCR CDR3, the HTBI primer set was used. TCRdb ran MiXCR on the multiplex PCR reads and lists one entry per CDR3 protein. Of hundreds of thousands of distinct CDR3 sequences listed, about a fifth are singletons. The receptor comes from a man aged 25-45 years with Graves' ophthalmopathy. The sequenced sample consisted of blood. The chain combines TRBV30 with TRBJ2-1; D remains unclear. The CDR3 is CAWSVGGINEQFF. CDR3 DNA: TGTGCCTGGAGTGTCGGTGGGATCAATGAGCAGTTCTTC.